This TCR beta chain stems from a study of T cell repertoires in cytomegalovirus infection. Across the whole study: Newly reported HLA-C-restricted and thoroughly characterized HLA-B-restricted CMV epitopes were employed. Public TCR beta signatures provided an indication of both CMV infection and a matching HLA type. Study-wide results and caveats: Dominating the ex vivo response were TCR beta clonotypes that were CMV-specific and HLA-C-restricted. The cumulative frequency of public TCR beta families identified carriers of CMV plus the relevant HLA.

There are 16 residues in the CDR3. Germline V CDR1 and CDR2: SEHNR, FQNEAQ (reference sequence). Trimming removed 3 bases from V and 0 bases from J; junction bases left unmatched: 6. Via MiXCR, TCRdb re-called the reads, giving one row per CDR3 protein. The data hold 160,000 or so distinct CDR3 sequences, with about a fifth observed a single time. In this sample, this clonotype turned up a few times. Antigen: not known. This TCR came from a human donor in good health (CMV status not recorded). Some clones in this sample may be carry-over from other donors' samples. The specimen comprised CD8+ T cells from cultured PBMCs, sampled from culture after CMV antigen stimulation. The V gene is TRBV7-9, the J gene TRBJ1-1, with 8 bases fitting TRBD1. This CDR3 is CASSFPWTGLNTEAFF. Written as DNA, the CDR3 is TGTGCCAGCAGCTTCCCCTGGACAGGGTTGAACACTGAAGCTTTCTTT.